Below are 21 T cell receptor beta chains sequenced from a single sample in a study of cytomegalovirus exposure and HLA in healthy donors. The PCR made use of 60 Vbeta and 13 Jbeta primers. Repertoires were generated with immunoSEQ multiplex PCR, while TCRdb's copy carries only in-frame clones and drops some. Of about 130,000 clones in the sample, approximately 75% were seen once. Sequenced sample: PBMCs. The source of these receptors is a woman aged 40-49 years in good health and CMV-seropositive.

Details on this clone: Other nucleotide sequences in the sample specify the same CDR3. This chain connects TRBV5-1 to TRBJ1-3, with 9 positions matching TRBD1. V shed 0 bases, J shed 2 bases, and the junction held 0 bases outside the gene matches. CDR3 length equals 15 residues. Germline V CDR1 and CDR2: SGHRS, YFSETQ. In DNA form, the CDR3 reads TGCGCCAGCAGCTTGGACAGGGGGCCTGGAAACACCATATATTTT. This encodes CASSLDRGPGNTIYF.

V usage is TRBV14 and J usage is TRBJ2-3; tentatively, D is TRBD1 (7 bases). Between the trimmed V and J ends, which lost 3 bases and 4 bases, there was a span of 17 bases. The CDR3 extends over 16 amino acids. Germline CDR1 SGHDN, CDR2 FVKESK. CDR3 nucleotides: TGTGCCAGCAGCCACCTCAGGGGGACGGGAGCAGATACGCAGTATTTT. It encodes CASSHLRGTGADTQYF.

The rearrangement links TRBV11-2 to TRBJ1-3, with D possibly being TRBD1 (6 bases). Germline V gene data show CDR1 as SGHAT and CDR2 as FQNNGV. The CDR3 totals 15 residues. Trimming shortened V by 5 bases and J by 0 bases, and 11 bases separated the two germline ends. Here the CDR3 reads CASSVQGNSGNTIYF. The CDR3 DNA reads TGTGCCAGCAGCGTACAGGGTAACTCTGGAAACACCATATATTTT.

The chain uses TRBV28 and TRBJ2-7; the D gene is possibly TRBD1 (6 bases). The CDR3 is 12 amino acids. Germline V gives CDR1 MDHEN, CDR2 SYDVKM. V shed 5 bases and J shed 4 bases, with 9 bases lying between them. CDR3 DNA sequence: TGTGCCAGCAGTACTCAGGGGTACGAGCAGTACTTC. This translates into CASSTQGYEQYF.

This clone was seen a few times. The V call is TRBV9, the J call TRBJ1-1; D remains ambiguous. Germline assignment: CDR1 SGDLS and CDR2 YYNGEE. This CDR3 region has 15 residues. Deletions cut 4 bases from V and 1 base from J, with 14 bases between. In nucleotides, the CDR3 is TGTGCCAGCAGCTTAACCCCCTCAGGGAACACTGAAGCTTTCTTT. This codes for CASSLTPSGNTEAFF.

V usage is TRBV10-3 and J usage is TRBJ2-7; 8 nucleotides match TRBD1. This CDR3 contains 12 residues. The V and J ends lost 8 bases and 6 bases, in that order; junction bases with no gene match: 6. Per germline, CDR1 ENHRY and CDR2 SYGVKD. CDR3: CAIQGARGEQYF. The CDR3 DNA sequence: TGTGCCATCCAGGGGGCGCGGGGCGAGCAGTACTTC.

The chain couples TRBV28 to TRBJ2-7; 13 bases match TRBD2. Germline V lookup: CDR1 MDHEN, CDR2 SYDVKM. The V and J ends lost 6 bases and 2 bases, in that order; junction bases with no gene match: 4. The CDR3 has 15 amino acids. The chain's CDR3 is CASRPGLAGPYEQYF. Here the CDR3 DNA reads TGTGCCAGCAGACCGGGACTAGCGGGACCCTACGAGCAGTACTTC.

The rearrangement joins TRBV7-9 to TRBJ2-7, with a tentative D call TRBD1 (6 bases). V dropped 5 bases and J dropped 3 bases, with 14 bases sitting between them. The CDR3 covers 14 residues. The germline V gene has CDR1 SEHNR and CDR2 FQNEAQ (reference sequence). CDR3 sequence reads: CASSAQGLGYEQYF. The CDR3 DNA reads TGTGCCAGCAGCGCCCAGGGGCTCGGCTACGAGCAGTACTTC.

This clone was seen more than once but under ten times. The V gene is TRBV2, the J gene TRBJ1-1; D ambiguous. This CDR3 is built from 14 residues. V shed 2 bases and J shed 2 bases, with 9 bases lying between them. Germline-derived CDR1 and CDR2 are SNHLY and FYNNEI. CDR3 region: CASSELQFNTEAFF. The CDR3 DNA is TGTGCCAGCAGTGAACTACAGTTCAACACTGAAGCTTTCTTT.

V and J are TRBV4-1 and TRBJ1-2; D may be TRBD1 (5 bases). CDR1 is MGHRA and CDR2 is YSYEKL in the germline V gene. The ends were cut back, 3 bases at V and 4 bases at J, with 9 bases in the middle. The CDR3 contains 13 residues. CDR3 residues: CASSQQGIYGYTF. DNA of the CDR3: TGCGCCAGCAGCCAGCAGGGTATCTATGGCTACACCTTC.

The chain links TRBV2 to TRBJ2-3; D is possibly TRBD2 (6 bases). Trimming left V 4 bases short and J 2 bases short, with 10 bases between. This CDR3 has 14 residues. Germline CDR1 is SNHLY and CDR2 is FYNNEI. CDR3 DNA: TGTGCCAGCAGTGGGGGGGACCCCACAGATACGCAGTATTTT. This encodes CASSGGDPTDTQYF.

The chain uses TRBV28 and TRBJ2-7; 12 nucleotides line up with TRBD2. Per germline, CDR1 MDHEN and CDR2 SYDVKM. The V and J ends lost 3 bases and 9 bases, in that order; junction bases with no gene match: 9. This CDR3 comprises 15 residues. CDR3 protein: CASSFLAGGQSTQYF. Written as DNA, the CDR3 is TGTGCCAGCAGTTTTCTAGCGGGAGGGCAATCGACGCAGTACTTC. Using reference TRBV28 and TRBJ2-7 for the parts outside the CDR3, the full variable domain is DVKVTQSSRYLVKRTGEKVFLECVQDMDHENMFWYRQDPGLGLRLIYFSYDVKMKEKGDIPEGYSVSREKKERFSLILESASTNQTSMYLCASSFLAGGQSTQYFGPGTRLTVT.

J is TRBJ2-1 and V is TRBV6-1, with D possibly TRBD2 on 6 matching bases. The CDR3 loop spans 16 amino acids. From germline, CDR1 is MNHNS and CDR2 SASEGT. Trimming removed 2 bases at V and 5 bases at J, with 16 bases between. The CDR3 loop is CASSERRAMGNNEQFF. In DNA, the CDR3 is TGTGCCAGCAGTGAACGGAGGGCTATGGGGAACAATGAGCAGTTCTTC.

CDR3: CASSVDQSGAAFF. The CDR3 DNA reads as TGTGCCAGCAGCGTAGATCAATCAGGGGCAGCTTTCTTT. J is TRBJ1-1 and V is TRBV9; perhaps TRBD1 as D (6 bases). Germline V CDR1 and CDR2: SGDLS, YYNGEE. The CDR3 covers 13 residues. The germline V and J ends were trimmed by 0 bases and 10 bases, with 13 bases remaining between them.

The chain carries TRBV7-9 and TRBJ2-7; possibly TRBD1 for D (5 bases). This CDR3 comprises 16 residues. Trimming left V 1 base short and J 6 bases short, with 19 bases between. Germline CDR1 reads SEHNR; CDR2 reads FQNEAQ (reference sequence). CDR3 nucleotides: TGTGCCAGCAGCTTAGATCCTTGGTTAGGGGCTGGCGAGCAGTACTTC. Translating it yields CASSLDPWLGAGEQYF.

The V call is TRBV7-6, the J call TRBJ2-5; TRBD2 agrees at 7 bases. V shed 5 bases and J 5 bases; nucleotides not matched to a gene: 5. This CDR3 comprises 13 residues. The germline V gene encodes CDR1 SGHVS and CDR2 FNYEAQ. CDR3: CASSVGGRETQYF. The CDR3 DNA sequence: TGTGCCAGCAGCGTGGGGGGGAGGGAGACCCAGTACTTC.

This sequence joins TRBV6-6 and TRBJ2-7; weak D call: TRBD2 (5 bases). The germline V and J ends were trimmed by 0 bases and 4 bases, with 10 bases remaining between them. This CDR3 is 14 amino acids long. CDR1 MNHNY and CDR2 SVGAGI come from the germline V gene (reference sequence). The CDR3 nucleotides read TGTGCCAGCAGTTACTCGGACTCGGGATACGAGCAGTACTTC. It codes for CASSYSDSGYEQYF.

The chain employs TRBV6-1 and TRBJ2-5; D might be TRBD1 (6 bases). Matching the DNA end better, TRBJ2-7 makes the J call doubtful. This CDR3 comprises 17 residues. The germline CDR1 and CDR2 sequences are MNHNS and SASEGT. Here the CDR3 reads CASSEAPVGGIGLEQYF. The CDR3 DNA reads TGTGCCAGCAGTGAAGCCCCCGTAGGGGGAATAGGACTCGAGCAGTACTTC.

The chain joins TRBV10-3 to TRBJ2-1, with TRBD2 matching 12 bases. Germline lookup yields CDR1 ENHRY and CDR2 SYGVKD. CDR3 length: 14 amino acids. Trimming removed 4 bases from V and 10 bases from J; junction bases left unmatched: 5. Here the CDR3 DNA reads TGTGCCATCAGTGCTAGCGGGAGGGCCGGGGAGCAGTTCTTC. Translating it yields CAISASGRAGEQFF.

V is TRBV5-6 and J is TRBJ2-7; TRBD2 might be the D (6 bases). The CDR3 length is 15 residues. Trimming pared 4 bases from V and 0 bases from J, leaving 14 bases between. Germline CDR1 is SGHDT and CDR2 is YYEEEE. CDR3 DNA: TGTGCCAGCAGCCCCCGGGACTTGGGCTCCTACGAGCAGTACTTC. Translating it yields CASSPRDLGSYEQYF.

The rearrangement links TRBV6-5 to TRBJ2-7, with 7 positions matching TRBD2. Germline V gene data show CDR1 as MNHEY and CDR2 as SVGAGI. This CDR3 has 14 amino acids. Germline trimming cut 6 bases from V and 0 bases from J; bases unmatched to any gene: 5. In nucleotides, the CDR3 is TGTGCCAGCAGCCAGACTAGCAGCTCCTACGAGCAGTACTTC. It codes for CASSQTSSSYEQYF.